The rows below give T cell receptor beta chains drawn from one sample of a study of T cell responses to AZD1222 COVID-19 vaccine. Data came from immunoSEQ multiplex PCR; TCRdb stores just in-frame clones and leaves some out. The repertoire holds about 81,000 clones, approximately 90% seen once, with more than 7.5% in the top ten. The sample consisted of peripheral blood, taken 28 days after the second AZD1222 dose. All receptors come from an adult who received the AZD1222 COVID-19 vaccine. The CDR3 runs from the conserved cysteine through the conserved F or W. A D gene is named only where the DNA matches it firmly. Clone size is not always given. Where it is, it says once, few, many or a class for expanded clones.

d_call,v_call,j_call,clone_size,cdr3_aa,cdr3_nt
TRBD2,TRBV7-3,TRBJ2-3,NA,CASSSISGSTDTQYF,TGTGCCAGCAGCTCAATTAGCGGGAGCACAGATACGCAGTATTTT
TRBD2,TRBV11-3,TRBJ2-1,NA,CASSRLAGEDEQFF,TGTGCCAGCAGTCGACTAGCGGGAGAGGATGAGCAGTTCTTC
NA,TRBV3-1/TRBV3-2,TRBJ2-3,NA,CASSQRSGGPNTQYF,TGTGCCAGCAGCCAGCGTAGCGGCGGACCCAATACGCAGTATTTT
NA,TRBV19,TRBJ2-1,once,CASSVIDSEQFF,TGTGCCAGTAGTGTGATCGATAGTGAGCAGTTCTTC
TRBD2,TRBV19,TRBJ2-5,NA,CASSPRTSGSGETQYF,TGTGCCAGTAGTCCCCGGACTAGCGGGAGTGGAGAGACCCAGTACTTC
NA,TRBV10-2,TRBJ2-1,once,CASSESPGRGFTYNEQFF,TGCGCCAGCAGTGAGTCCCCGGGACGGGGCTTCACCTACAATGAGCAGTTCTTC
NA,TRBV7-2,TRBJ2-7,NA,CASSSRTTEQYF,TGTGCCAGCAGCTCAAGGACAACCGAGCAGTACTTC
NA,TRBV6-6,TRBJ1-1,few,CASSPGGQPLRNTEAFF,TGTGCCAGCAGTCCCGGTGGACAGCCTTTACGGAACACTGAAGCTTTCTTT
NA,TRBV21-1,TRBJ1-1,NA,CASSNPYRTLNTEAFF,TGTGCCAGCAGCAACCCCTACAGAACCCTGAACACTGAAGCTTTCTTT
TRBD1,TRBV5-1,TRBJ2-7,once,CASSAGQGPNEQYF,TGCGCCAGCAGCGCGGGACAGGGTCCAAACGAGCAGTACTTC
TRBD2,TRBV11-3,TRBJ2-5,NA,CASSPGLAGGQETQYF,TGTGCCAGCAGCCCGGGACTAGCGGGAGGGCAAGAGACCCAGTACTTC
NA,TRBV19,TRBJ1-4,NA,CASSPPWAGSNEKLFF,TGTGCCAGTAGTCCCCCCTGGGCAGGATCGAATGAAAAACTGTTTTTT
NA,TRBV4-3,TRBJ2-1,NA,CASSQAKIYNEQFF,TGCGCCAGCAGCCAGGCTAAGATCTACAATGAGCAGTTCTTC
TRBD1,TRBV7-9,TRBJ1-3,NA,CASSLVQGDGNTIYF,TGTGCCAGCAGCTTAGTACAGGGGGATGGAAACACCATATATTTT
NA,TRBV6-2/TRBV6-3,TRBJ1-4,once,CASSSGDFNEKLFF,TGTGCCAGCAGTTCTGGGGATTTTAATGAAAAACTGTTTTTT
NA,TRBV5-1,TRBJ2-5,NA,CASSLAAQGVETQYF,TGCGCCAGCAGCTTGGCAGCCCAGGGCGTAGAGACCCAGTACTTC
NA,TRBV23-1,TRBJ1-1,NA,CATRRNTEAFF,TGCGCCACCCGGAGGAACACTGAAGCTTTCTTT
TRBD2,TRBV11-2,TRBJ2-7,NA,CASSLQRFSGSLAYEQYF,TGTGCCAGCAGCTTACAGCGCTTTAGCGGGAGTCTAGCCTACGAGCAGTACTTC
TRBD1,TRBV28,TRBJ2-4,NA,CASSSGQGEGIQYF,TGTGCCAGCAGCTCCGGACAGGGAGAGGGCATTCAGTACTTC
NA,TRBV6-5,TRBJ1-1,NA,CASKRANTEAFF,TGTGCCAGCAAAAGGGCGAACACTGAAGCTTTCTTT
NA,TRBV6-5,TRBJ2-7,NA,CTSSYSRPDYEQYF,TGTACCAGCAGTTACTCGAGGCCAGACTACGAGCAGTACTTC
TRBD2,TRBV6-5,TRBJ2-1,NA,CASSYSGLAGLNEQFF,TGTGCCAGCAGTTACTCGGGACTAGCGGGCCTCAATGAGCAGTTCTTC
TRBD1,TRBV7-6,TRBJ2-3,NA,CASSLGTGVSTDTQYF,TGTGCCAGCAGCTTAGGGACAGGGGTTAGCACAGATACGCAGTATTTT
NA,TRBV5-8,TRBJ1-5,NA,CASSVGQGNF,NA
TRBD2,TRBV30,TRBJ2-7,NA,CAWKPSGAYEQYF,TGTGCCTGGAAGCCTAGCGGGGCCTACGAGCAGTACTTC
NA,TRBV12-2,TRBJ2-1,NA,CASPRGQGAPRASVPYNEQFF,TGTGCAAGTCCCCGGGGACAGGGGGCGCCCAGGGCTAGCGTACCGTACAATGAGCAGTTCTTC
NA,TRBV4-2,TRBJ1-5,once,CASSQESGEGQPQHF,TGTGCCAGCAGCCAAGAATCAGGGGAGGGGCAGCCCCAGCATTTT
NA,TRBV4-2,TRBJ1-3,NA,CASSQESQAGSGNTIYF,TGTGCCAGCAGCCAAGAGAGTCAGGCAGGCTCTGGAAACACCATATATTTT
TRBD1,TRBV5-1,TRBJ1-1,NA,CASSLQGTGNTEAFF,TGCGCCAGCAGCTTACAAGGGACAGGCAACACTGAAGCTTTCTTT
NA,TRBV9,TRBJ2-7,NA,CASSVGGDGSYEQYF,TGTGCCAGCAGCGTAGGGGGGGACGGTTCCTACGAGCAGTACTTC
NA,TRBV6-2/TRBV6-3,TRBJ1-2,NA,CASSYEGFHGYTF,TGTGCCAGCAGTTACGAGGGTTTTCATGGCTACACCTTC
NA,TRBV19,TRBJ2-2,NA,CASSMAFGELFF,TGTGCCAGTAGTATGGCTTTCGGGGAGCTGTTTTTT
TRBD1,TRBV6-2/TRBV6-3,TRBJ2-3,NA,CASSYSPDRASTDTQYF,TGTGCCAGCAGTTACTCCCCGGACAGGGCTAGCACAGATACGCAGTATTTT
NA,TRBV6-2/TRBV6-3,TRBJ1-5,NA,CASSYMGQSNQPQHF,TGTGCCAGCAGTTACATGGGTCAAAGCAATCAGCCCCAGCATTTT
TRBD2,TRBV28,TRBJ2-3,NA,CASSLAGGGADTQYF,TGTGCCAGCAGCCTAGCGGGAGGGGGGGCAGATACGCAGTATTTT
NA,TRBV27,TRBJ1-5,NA,CASSPTGRSNQPQHF,TGTGCCAGCAGTCCAACAGGGCGCAGCAATCAGCCCCAGCATTTT
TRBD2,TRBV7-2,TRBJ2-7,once,CASSLRTSGRNEQYF,TGTGCCAGCAGCTTAAGGACTAGCGGGAGAAACGAGCAGTACTTC
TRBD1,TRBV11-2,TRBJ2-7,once,CASSRPGTGSYEQYF,TGTGCCAGCAGCCGCCCCGGGACAGGCTCCTACGAGCAGTACTTC
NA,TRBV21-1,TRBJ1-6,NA,CASSKTGCPFSPLHF,TGTGCCAGCAGCAAGACAGGGTGCCCCTTTTCACCCCTCCACTTT
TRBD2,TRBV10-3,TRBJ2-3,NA,CAISGTGTSGVDTQYF,TGTGCCATCAGTGGGACTGGGACTAGCGGGGTAGATACGCAGTATTTT
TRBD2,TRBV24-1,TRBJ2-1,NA,CATSDPIAGYNEQFF,TGTGCCACCAGTGATCCCATAGCGGGATACAATGAGCAGTTCTTC
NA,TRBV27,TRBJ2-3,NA,CASSFGTHFGTDTQYF,TGTGCCAGCAGTTTCGGGACTCACTTCGGCACAGATACGCAGTATTTT
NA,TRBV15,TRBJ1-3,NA,CATSSDRTSSGNTIYF,TGTGCCACCAGCAGTGATAGAACGAGCTCTGGAAACACCATATATTTT
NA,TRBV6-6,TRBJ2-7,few,CASSYSGRGEQYF,TGTGCCAGCAGTTACTCCGGCAGAGGCGAGCAGTACTTC
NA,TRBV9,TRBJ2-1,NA,CASSVGQTLASAYNEQFF,TGTGCCAGCAGCGTAGGTCAAACTCTGGCTAGCGCCTACAATGAGCAGTTCTTC
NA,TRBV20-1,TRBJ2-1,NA,CSASHYNEQFF,TGCAGTGCCTCCCACTACAATGAGCAGTTCTTC
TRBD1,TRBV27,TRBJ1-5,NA,CASRPRRTGILHQPQHF,TGTGCCAGCAGGCCCCGTCGGACAGGGATTTTGCATCAGCCCCAGCATTTT
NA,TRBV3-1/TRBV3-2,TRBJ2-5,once,CASSQDHGGKTQYF,TGTGCCAGCAGCCAAGATCATGGGGGGAAGACCCAGTACTTC
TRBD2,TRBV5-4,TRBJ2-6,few,CASSSRGGISGANVLTF,TGTGCCAGCAGCAGCCGCGGGGGAATCTCTGGGGCCAACGTCCTGACTTTC
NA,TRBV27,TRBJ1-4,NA,CASSSRRLTNEKLFF,TGTGCCAGCAGTTCCCGACGTCTGACTAATGAAAAACTGTTTTTT
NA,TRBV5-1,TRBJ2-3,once,CASRLAQSTDTQYF,TGCGCCAGCAGACTGGCCCAGAGCACAGATACGCAGTATTTT
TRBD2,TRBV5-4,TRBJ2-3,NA,CASSLSGGSFADTQYF,TGTGCCAGCAGCTTGTCTGGCGGGAGTTTCGCAGATACGCAGTATTTT